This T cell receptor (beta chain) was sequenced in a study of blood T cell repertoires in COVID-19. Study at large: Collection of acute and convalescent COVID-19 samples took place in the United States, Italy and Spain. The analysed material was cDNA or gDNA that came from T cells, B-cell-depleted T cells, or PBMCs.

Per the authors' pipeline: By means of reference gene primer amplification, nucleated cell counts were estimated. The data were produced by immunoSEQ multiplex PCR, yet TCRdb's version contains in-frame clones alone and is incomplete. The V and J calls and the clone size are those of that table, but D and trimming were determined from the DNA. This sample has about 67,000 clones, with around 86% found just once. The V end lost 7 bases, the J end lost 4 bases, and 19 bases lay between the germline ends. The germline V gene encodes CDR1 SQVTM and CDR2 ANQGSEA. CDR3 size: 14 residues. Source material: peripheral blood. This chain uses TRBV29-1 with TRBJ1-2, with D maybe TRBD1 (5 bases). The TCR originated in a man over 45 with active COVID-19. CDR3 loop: CSAQFSAGPYGYTF. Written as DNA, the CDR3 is TGCAGCGCCCAATTTTCGGCAGGGCCCTATGGCTACACCTTC.